The T cell receptor (beta chain) described here comes from a study of shared T cell receptors in the human thymus. Here immunoSEQ multiplex PCR was the method, and the copy in TCRdb shows in-frame clones only, minus some. The sample shows roughly 710,000 clones, 80% to 90% of them seen only once. The germline gives CDR1 MGHDK, CDR2 SYGVNS. This CDR3 has 15 amino acids. Trimming removed 2 bases from V and 3 bases from J, with 13 bases in between. These same data were also listed under a study on human thymus T cells. That publication notes: Corrective surgery for congenital heart defects was being performed on the healthy Finnish infants who were the donors. Corrective heart surgery yielded the resections from which the thymus tissue came. Repertoires sampled from thymus and blood appeared biased in V and J gene usage. What related research reported was that thymic repertoires overlapped highly among unrelated individuals.

The specimen was thymocytes. The chain combines TRBV25-1 with TRBJ1-1; TRBD1 might be the D (5 bases). This receptor was identified in a girl under three years old with a congenital heart defect. The chain's CDR3 is CASSEGAGRDTEAFF. The CDR3 coding sequence is TGTGCCAGCAGTGAAGGGGCAGGGAGGGACACTGAAGCTTTCTTT.